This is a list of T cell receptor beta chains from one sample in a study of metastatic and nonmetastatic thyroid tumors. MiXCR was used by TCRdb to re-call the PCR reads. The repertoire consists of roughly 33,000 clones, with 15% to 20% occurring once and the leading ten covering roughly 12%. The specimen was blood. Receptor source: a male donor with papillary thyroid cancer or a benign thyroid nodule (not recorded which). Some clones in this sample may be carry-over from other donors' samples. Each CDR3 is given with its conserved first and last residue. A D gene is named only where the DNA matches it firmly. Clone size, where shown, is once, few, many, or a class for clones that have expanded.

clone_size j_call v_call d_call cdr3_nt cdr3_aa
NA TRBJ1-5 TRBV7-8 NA TGTGCCAGCAGCTTAGAGCTGGGAGATCAGCCCCAGCATTTT CASSLELGDQPQHF
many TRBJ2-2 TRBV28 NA TGTGCCAGCAGTTTGGCTGAGGCGTTCGCGAACACCGGGGAGCTGTTTTTT CASSLAEAFANTGELFF
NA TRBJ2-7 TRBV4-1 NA TGCGCCAGCAGCTTGAGGGATCAACCCAGCGAGCAGTACTTC CASSLRDQPSEQYF
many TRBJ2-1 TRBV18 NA TGTGCCAGCTCACTCGAAAATGAGCAGTTCTTC CASSLENEQFF
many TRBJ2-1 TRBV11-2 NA TGTGCCAGCAGCTTAGATAGGCCAGGACCAGAGGGGCCCTACAATGAGCAGTTCTTC CASSLDRPGPEGPYNEQFF
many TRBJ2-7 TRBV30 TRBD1 TGTGCCTGGAGTTATACCCGGGACAGATTCTACGAGCAGTACTTC CAWSYTRDRFYEQYF
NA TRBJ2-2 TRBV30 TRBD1 TGTGCCTGGGACAGGGGTGATACCGTGGAGCTGTTTTTT CAWDRGDTVELFF
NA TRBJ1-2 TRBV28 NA TGTGCCAGCGGGGAGGCCGACTATGGCTACACCTTC CASGEADYGYTF
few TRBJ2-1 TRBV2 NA TGTGCCAGCAGTACAGGTCCCTACAATGAGCAGTTCTTC CASSTGPYNEQFF
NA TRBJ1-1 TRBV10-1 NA TGCGCCAGCAGACAGAGCATGAACACTGAAGCTTTCTTT CASRQSMNTEAFF
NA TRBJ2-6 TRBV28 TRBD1 TGTGCCAGCAGTTCTACTTGGGGACAGGGGAAAGGGGCCAACGTCCTGACTTTC CASSSTWGQGKGANVLTF
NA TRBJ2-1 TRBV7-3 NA TGTGCCAGCAGCCCCAGGATCGAGGAGGAGCAGTTCTTC CASSPRIEEEQFF
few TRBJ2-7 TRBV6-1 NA TGTGCCAGCAGTGACCCGGGGGCCGCCTACTACGAGCAGTACTTC CASSDPGAAYYEQYF
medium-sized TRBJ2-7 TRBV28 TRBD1 TGTGCCAGCAGTGTATCCAGGGGGATGTACGAGCAGTACTTC CASSVSRGMYEQYF
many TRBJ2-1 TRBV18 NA TGTGCCAGCTCGCCTCCGACTCTGAATGAGCAGTTCTTC CASSPPTLNEQFF
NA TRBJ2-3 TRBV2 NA TGTGCCAGCAAAGAAACCACCGGCACAGATACGCAGTATTTT CASKETTGTDTQYF
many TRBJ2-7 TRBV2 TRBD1 TGTGCCAGCATGTACCGGGACAGAGGCTACGAGCAGTACTTC CASMYRDRGYEQYF
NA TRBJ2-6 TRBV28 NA TGTGCCAGCCGTGCCGGGGGCGAGGGACTCTCTGGGGCCAACGTCCTGACTTTC CASRAGGEGLSGANVLTF
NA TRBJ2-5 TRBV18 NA TGTGCCAGCTCAGGGGCCCCCCAACAGACCCAGTACTTC CASSGAPQQTQYF
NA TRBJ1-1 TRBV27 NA TGTGCCAGCAGTCGAGACTTCCGGACGGCACAGGGCACTGAAGCTTTCTTT CASSRDFRTAQGTEAFF
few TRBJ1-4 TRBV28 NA TGTGCCAGCAGTTTATTGGGACCGCGTGAAAAACTGTTTTTT CASSLLGPREKLFF
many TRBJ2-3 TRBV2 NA TGTGCCAACAGTCGGGACGGAGGGAAAGATACGCAGTATTTT CANSRDGGKDTQYF
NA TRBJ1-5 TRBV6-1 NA TGTGCCAGCAGCACTTGCTTGATCAATCAGGCCCAGCATTTT CASSTCLINQAQHF
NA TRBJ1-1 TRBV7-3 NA TGTGCCAGCAGCTTATCTCCAGGGATAGGCACTGAAGCTTTCTTT CASSLSPGIGTEAFF
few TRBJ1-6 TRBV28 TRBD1 TGTGCCAGCAGAACGGGACAGGGAACCTATAATTCAAACCTCCACTTT CASRTGQGTYNSNLHF
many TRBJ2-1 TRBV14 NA TGTGCCAGCAGCCAACGTAGGGGGGGGGACCCCTACAATGAGCAGTTCTTC CASSQRRGGDPYNEQFF
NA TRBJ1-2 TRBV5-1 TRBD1 TGCGCCAGCAGCTTGACAGGGGACGACCATGGATACACTTTC CASSLTGDDHGYTF